Detailed here is one T cell receptor (beta chain). No antigen is known for it. Time point: newly diagnosed GD, antithyroid drugs for less than 3 months. PBMCs were the source of the RNA used for TCR sequencing. The data derive from a study of regulatory T cells in long-lasting Graves disease. Turning to the study itself: New Graves' disease cases had less than 3 months of antithyroid drugs. Study findings and constraints: Analysis covered peripheral blood alone, not thyroid tissue.

According to the study, TCR beta libraries were built with iRepertoire HTBI primers and CDR3-region Arm-PCR. Authors' analysis steps: Identified across the samples were over 50 TRBV segments and 13 to 15 TRBJ segments. TCRdb re-called the multiplex PCR reads through MiXCR, storing one row per CDR3 protein. In this record, the V and J calls reflect TCRdb's handling and not the investigators' own analysis. Of 200,000 to 250,000 distinct CDR3 sequences listed, about a sixth are singletons. This sequence was found in a female donor with Graves disease. Specimen: peripheral blood mononuclear cells (PBMCs), collected at new diagnosis, from a patient treated with antithyroid drugs.

The CDR3 DNA sequence: TGTGCCAGTAGTATTTCAGGGGCACGGCGCTATGGCTACACCTTC. Protein product: CASSISGARRYGYTF. The rearrangement uses TRBV19 and TRBJ1-2; TRBD1 is a possible D gene (6 bases). V gave up 3 bases and J gave up 4 bases, with 15 bases separating them. Germline V lookup: CDR1 LNHDA, CDR2 SQIVND (reference sequence). The CDR3 runs to 15 residues.